Below are 20 T cell receptor beta chains sequenced from a single sample in a study of glioma-infiltrating T cells after dendritic cell vaccination. Sequencing used immunoSEQ multiplex PCR; TCRdb keeps in-frame clones, though not all of them. The sample yields 90,000 to 100,000 clones, roughly three quarters seen once. Source: blood, taken before dendritic cell vaccination. The receptor set was obtained from a human donor with glioblastoma.

V is TRBV19 and J is TRBJ2-1; 10 nucleotides align to TRBD2. CDR1 LNHDA and CDR2 SQIVND come from the germline V gene (reference sequence). The length of the CDR3 is 18 residues. With 3 bases clipped from V and 2 bases from J, the junction kept 10 bases outside the gene matches. DNA of the CDR3: TGTGCCAGTAGTATGGTGCTAGCGGGAGACTGGACCTACAATGAGCAGTTCTTC. Protein: CASSMVLAGDWTYNEQFF.

In this sample, this clone turned up a few times. V gene TRBV2 combines with J gene TRBJ2-7; 9 bases align to TRBD1. V gave up 0 bases and J gave up 3 bases; unmatched junction bases: 9. Per the germline V gene, CDR1 is SNHLY and CDR2 is FYNNEI. The CDR3 spans 17 residues. CDR3 protein: CASSEAPGTGIDYEQYF. In nucleotides, the CDR3 is TGTGCCAGCAGTGAAGCCCCCGGGACAGGGATTGACTACGAGCAGTACTTC.

This clone was observed a few times. The chain uses TRBV7-3 and TRBJ1-1; unclear D gene. With 4 bases removed from V and 0 bases from J, the gap between germline ends came to 12 bases. Germline CDR1 is SGHTA and CDR2 is FQGTGA. This CDR3 has 15 amino acids. CDR3 residues: CASSSAGGMNTEAFF. CDR3 nucleotide sequence: TGTGCCAGCAGCTCGGCGGGAGGGATGAACACTGAAGCTTTCTTT. Together with reference TRBV7-3 and TRBJ1-1, the CDR3 gives the full variable domain: GAGVSQTPSNKVTEKGKYVELRCDPISGHTALYWYRQSLGQGPEFLIYFQGTGAADDSGLPNDRFFAVRPEGSVSTLKIQRTERGDSAVYLCASSSAGGMNTEAFFGQGTRLTVV.

In regard to this clone: Without the conserved terminal phenylalanine or tryptophan, this CDR3 likely stems from a read error. The DNA is omitted, as the CDR3 cannot be located on it reliably, and the CDR3 follows TCRdb's listing. The rearrangement links TRBV20-1 to TRBJ1-2. CDR1 is DFQATT, CDR2 SNEGSKA, per germline (reference sequence). The CDR3 spans 8 residues, counting both ends. CDR3 sequence: CSASGRGK.

The chain links TRBV27 to TRBJ1-1, with 8 bases fitting TRBD1. Germline values: CDR1 MNHEY, CDR2 SMNVEV (reference sequence). The J segment lost 2 bases and the V segment lost 6 bases, leaving 8 bases of the junction unmatched. The CDR3 loop spans 15 amino acids. The CDR3 loop is CASRDIQGGNTEAFF. DNA for the CDR3: TGTGCCAGCAGAGACATACAGGGGGGTAACACTGAAGCTTTCTTT.

J is TRBJ1-1 and V is TRBV28, with D possibly TRBD1 on 5 matching bases. From germline, CDR1 is MDHEN and CDR2 SYDVKM. The V and J ends lost 6 bases and 0 bases respectively, with 8 bases between them. CDR3 length: 13 residues. CDR3 loop: CASRRQLNTEAFF. CDR3 coding DNA: TGTGCCAGCAGACGACAGCTGAACACTGAAGCTTTCTTT.

Note on this clone: No conserved phenylalanine or tryptophan ends this CDR3, so it is likely a read error. Because the CDR3's place on the DNA is in doubt, the DNA is left out and the CDR3 is given as listed by TCRdb. The rearrangement links TRBV20-1 to TRBJ1-1; the DNA was not compared with TRBD1, the D call given in the table. A total of 11 residues make up the CDR3, ends included. Germline CDR1 DFQATT, CDR2 SNEGSKA (reference sequence). CDR3 sequence: CSARAAGTEYL.

This rearrangement joins TRBV5-1 to TRBJ2-7; tentatively, D is TRBD2 (6 bases). The CDR3 loop spans 13 amino acids. Germline CDR1 SGHRS, CDR2 YFSETQ. V lost 7 bases to trimming and J lost 1 base, with 12 bases between them. The CDR3 DNA follows: TGCGCCAGCGGGGACGGACTATCCTACGAGCAGTACTTC. As protein: CASGDGLSYEQYF. The whole variable domain, remainder taken from reference TRBV5-1 and TRBJ2-7, is KAGVTQTPRYLIKTRGQQVTLSCSPISGHRSVSWYQQTPGQGLQFLFEYFSETQRNKGNFPGRFSGRQFSNSRSEMNVSTLELGDSALYLCASGDGLSYEQYFGPGTRLTVT.

This clone was seen a single time. The V gene is TRBV6-1, the J gene TRBJ2-3, with a weak D call TRBD2 (5 bases). Trimming cost V 1 base and J 5 bases, with 13 bases left between them. The CDR3 extends over 15 amino acids. CDR1 and CDR2 from the germline V gene are MNHNS and SASEGT. The CDR3 region is CASSEGGLEGDTQYF. Here the CDR3 DNA reads TGTGCCAGCAGTGAAGGAGGGCTGGAAGGAGATACGCAGTATTTT.

This clone has just one count. The chain joins TRBV5-1 to TRBJ2-2; 10 bases match TRBD2. CDR1 SGHRS and CDR2 YFSETQ come from the germline V gene. The CDR3 runs to 16 residues. V trimming: 2 bases; J trimming: 6 bases; junction bases outside the gene matches: 7. CDR3 DNA: TGCGCCAGCAGCTTTGAAGCGGGGGGGCTCTCCGGGGAGCTGTTTTTT. This translates into CASSFEAGGLSGELFF.

The chain has TRBV10-2 and TRBJ2-3; 7 bases map to TRBD2. Unmatched junction bases numbered 10, after V lost 4 bases and J lost 6 bases. Germline assignment: CDR1 WSHSY and CDR2 SAAADI. The CDR3 spans 15 residues. CDR3 region: CASSATGGRADTQYF. In DNA form, the CDR3 reads TGCGCCAGCAGTGCTACTGGCGGGAGAGCGGATACGCAGTATTTT.

The chain has TRBV4-1 and TRBJ2-5, with 7 positions matching TRBD2. J lost 3 bases, V lost 8 bases, and 3 bases had no gene match. The germline V gene has CDR1 MGHRA and CDR2 YSYEKL. The CDR3 consists of 12 residues. The CDR3 loop is CASRGGKETQYF. The CDR3 DNA follows: TGCGCCAGCCGGGGAGGGAAAGAGACCCAGTACTTC.

This chain joins TRBV21-1 and TRBJ2-1; the table's D call, TRBD2, was not checked against the DNA. TRBV21-1 is tagged as a pseudogene. The CDR3 loop spans 19 amino acids. CDR3 sequence: CASSKGGASGRARNQEQFF. The CDR3 region has the DNA TGTGCCAGCAGCAAAGGTGGTGCCAGCGGGAGGGCCCGGAATCAGGAGCAGTTCTTC.

V is TRBV19 and J is TRBJ1-1; possible D gene TRBD1, 5 bases. Trimming cost V 7 bases and J 13 bases, with 28 bases left between them. Germline CDR1 LNHDA, CDR2 SQIVND (reference sequence). There are 15 residues in the CDR3. CDR3 loop: CASTTLAGANLPGFF. The CDR3 region has the DNA TGTGCCAGTACGACCCTCGCTGGGGCCAATCTCCCGGGTTTCTTT. The entire variable domain, with the rest obtained from reference TRBV19 and TRBJ1-1, is as follows: DGGITQSPKYLFRKEGQNVTLSCEQNLNHDAMYWYRQDPGQGLRLIYYSQIVNDFQKGDIAEGYSVSREKKESFPLTVTSAQKNPTAFYLCASTTLAGANLPGFFGQGTRLTVV.

Only a few counts were recorded for this clone. J is TRBJ2-3 and V is TRBV9, with 8 bases that match TRBD2. The J segment lost 5 bases and the V segment lost 7 bases, leaving 6 bases of the junction unmatched. The CDR3 contains 13 residues. The germline V gene has CDR1 SGDLS and CDR2 YYNGEE. The chain's CDR3 is CASGTGGVDTQYF. CDR3 sequence (DNA): TGTGCCAGCGGGACGGGAGGGGTAGATACGCAGTATTTT.

V and J are TRBV6-5 and TRBJ1-4, with D hard to call. The CDR3 contains 14 residues. V was shortened by 4 bases and J by 7 bases, with 13 bases between the two germline ends. Germline V CDR1 and CDR2: MNHEY, SVGAGI. Here the CDR3 DNA reads TGTGCCAGCAGTTTGAGGCTTAGCGGTGAAAAACTGTTTTTT. This sequence encodes CASSLRLSGEKLFF.

V is TRBV6-5 and J is TRBJ2-3; a weak D match, TRBD2 (5 bases). Germline V lookup: CDR1 MNHEY, CDR2 SVGAGI. The germline V and J ends were trimmed by 2 bases and 2 bases, with 5 bases remaining between them. The CDR3 length is 13 residues. The DNA for the CDR3 is TGTGCCAGCAGTTACCTAGCCACAGATACGCAGTATTTT. As protein: CASSYLATDTQYF.

V and J are TRBV5-1 and TRBJ1-4; 9 bases map to TRBD1. J lost 9 bases, V lost 3 bases, and 6 bases had no gene match. This CDR3 is built from 14 residues. Germline V CDR1 and CDR2: SGHRS, YFSETQ. The CDR3 region has the DNA TGCGCCAGCAGCTCAACCGGGACAGGGAAAAAACTGTTTTTT. Protein product: CASSSTGTGKKLFF. Variable domain in full (rest from reference TRBV5-1 and TRBJ1-4): KAGVTQTPRYLIKTRGQQVTLSCSPISGHRSVSWYQQTPGQGLQFLFEYFSETQRNKGNFPGRFSGRQFSNSRSEMNVSTLELGDSALYLCASSSTGTGKKLFFGSGTQLSVL.

The chain combines TRBV7-9 with TRBJ2-5, with 11 nucleotides matching TRBD1. V shed 5 bases and J 4 bases; nucleotides not matched to a gene: 3. This CDR3 comprises 14 residues. CDR1 SEHNR and CDR2 FQNEAQ come from the germline V gene (reference sequence). CDR3 amino acids: CASSRDRGLETQYF. The CDR3 bases are TGTGCCAGCAGCCGGGACAGGGGGTTAGAGACCCAGTACTTC.

V is TRBV28 and J is TRBJ2-1, with no clear D. The CDR3 runs to 14 residues. Trimming removed 8 bases from V and 2 bases from J, with 13 bases in between. CDR1 and CDR2 (germline): MDHEN, SYDVKM. The CDR3 DNA reads as TGTGCCAGCGAAAAGCGAAACCCCTACAATGAGCAGTTCTTC. Protein product: CASEKRNPYNEQFF.